This TCR beta chain was identified in a study of blood T cell repertoires in COVID-19. About the research overall: Spain, Italy and the United States supplied samples that represented acute and convalescent COVID-19.

The germline V gene has CDR1 SGHTA and CDR2 FQGNSA. This CDR3 spans 15 amino acids. The ends were cut back, 5 bases at V and 2 bases at J, with 13 bases in the middle. Assay: immunoSEQ multiplex PCR; the TCRdb copy retains only in-frame clones and omits some. The sample records nearly 110,000 clones, approximately 80% being singletons. Sequencing was done on a sample of peripheral blood. The rearrangement links TRBV7-2 to TRBJ1-5; perhaps TRBD1 as D (5 bases). The origin of this receptor is a man aged 80 or over with COVID-19, enrolled during active disease. The CDR3: CASSLVGGGNQPQHF. CDR3 nucleotide sequence: TGTGCCAGCAGCCTCGTGGGGGGTGGCAATCAGCCCCAGCATTTT. Variable domain in full (rest from reference TRBV7-2 and TRBJ1-5): GAGVSQSPSNKVTEKGKDVELRCDPISGHTALYWYRQSLGQGLEFLIYFQGNSAPDKSGLPSDRFSAERTGGSVSTLTIQRTQQEDSAVYLCASSLVGGGNQPQHFGDGTRLSIL.